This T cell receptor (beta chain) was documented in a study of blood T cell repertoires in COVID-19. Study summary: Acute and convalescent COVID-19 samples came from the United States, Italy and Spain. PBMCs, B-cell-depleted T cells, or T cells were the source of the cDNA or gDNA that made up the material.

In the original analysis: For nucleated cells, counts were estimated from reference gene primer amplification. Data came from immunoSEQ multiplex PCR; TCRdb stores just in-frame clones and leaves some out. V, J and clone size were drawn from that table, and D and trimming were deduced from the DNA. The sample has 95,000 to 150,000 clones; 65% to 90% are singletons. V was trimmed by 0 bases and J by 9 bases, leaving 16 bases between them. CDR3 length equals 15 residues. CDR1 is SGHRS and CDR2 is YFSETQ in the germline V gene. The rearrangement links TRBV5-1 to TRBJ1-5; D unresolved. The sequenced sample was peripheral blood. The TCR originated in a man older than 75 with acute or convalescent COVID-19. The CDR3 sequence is CASSLVGSTEGPQHF. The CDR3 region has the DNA TGCGCCAGCAGCTTGGTGGGGTCCACCGAGGGGCCCCAGCATTTT.